Given below is one T cell receptor beta chain in context. The antigen this receptor binds is unknown. Within one base of it there is no much larger clone, and no base qualities were kept. The time point label here, explained by the study, means: progressive disease on ibrutinib. For TCR beta library preparation, about 2 micrograms of genomic DNA was extracted from cryopreserved PBMCs. Longitudinal blood samples from CLL patients on ibrutinib monotherapy were analyzed using high-throughput TCR beta sequencing. The patients were enrolled in a single-center, open-label phase 2 trial of ibrutinib monotherapy. A MiSeq instrument was used for deep resolution sequencing, which targeted depths ranging from 1 in 1 million up to 1 in 200,000 T cells, with coverage averaging 10x for each clonotype. The immunoSEQ hsTCRB Kit was used to generate the TCR beta libraries. Under the source paper's analysis protocol: ImmunoSEQ Data Assistant and ImmunoSEQ Analyzer were used for data analysis, and V, D and J genes were assigned according to IMGT definitions. Clonality was computed as one minus normalized Shannon entropy of productive rearrangement frequencies, ranging from 0 to 1. Public clonotype analysis was restricted to overrepresented clonotypes comprising at least 0.05% of each patient's repertoire. Thirteen age-matched healthy donor repertoires from immuneACCESS were used as controls for clonality. TCRdb carries this immuneACCESS record with in-frame sequences only. Its versions omit some clonotypes, under half of them owing to an unresolved V gene in the studies checked, with the rest unexplained. The V and J calls and the clone size are those of that table, but D and trimming were determined from the DNA. For this sample the table gives about 40,000 clones, of which under 80% were detected only once. Of the sample, 10% is held by the ten largest clones.

These data are taken from a study of cytotoxic CD8 clonotypes in ibrutinib-treated CLL (dated by TCRdb to about 2021). For context, the study as a whole: The cohort included roughly 15 treatment-naive and ten to twelve relapsed/refractory patients; roughly 17 were IGHV unmutated. Every remission and progressive disease sample was obtained while ibrutinib was still being received by the patients. Cryopreserved peripheral blood mononuclear cells were collected before treatment, at response, and at either disease progression or sustained remission. Response samples were taken after a median of about a year on treatment, ranging from 6 to 36 months. Responses were partial in 25 or so patients and complete in 2; after median about 68 months follow-up, about 15 stayed in remission and 12 progressed. Of the approximately 87 participants in the trial, roughly 26 had longitudinal samples available. An average of about 260,000 productive templates and some 99,000 productive rearrangements was obtained per sample. What the work shows at the level of the full study, not this receptor alone: Lymph node repertoires were not examined, and the timing of sampling was not matched between patients in sustained remission and those whose disease progressed. Clonality increased at ibrutinib response, stayed stable in sustained remission, and fell back toward baseline at progression. Public clonotypes were rare and either shrank or stayed stable during treatment, and the rise in clonality at ibrutinib response reflected expansion of private clonotypes. Baseline clonality was found to be higher than that of age-matched healthy donors and was strongly correlated with circulating CD8+ T-cell counts.

The germline V gene (reference sequence) sets CDR1 to SEHNR and CDR2 to FQNEAQ. V has 5 bases trimmed and J has 8 bases trimmed; junction bases matching no gene number 5. The CDR3 spans 13 residues, from the cysteine through the phenylalanine. CDR3 DNA is the only sequence kept; it has 39 bases, read in frame from the first base. The TCR originated in a human donor with chronic lymphocytic leukemia. The chain is made from TRBV7-9 and TRBJ1-5, with 8 bases in between that match TRBD1. This sample comprised PBMCs, obtained at disease progression, from a patient treated with ibrutinib. Read as DNA, the sequence is TGTGCCAGCAGCCCGGACAGGGCTAAGCCCCAGCATTTT. Translated, this gives CASSPDRAKPQHF.